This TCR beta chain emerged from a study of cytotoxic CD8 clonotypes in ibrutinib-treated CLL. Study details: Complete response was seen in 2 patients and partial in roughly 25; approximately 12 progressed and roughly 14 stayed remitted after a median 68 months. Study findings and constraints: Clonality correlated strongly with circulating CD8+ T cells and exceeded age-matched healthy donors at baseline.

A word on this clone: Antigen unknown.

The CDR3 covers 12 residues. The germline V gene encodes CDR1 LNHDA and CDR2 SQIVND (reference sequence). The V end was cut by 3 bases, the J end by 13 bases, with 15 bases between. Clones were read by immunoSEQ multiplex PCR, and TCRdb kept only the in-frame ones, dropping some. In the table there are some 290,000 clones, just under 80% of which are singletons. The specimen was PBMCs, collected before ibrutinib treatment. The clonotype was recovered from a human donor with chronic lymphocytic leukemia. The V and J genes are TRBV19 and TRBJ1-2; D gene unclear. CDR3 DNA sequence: TGTGCCAGTAGTATCCTACAGTCCGAAATCACCTTC. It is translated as CASSILQSEITF.